The text below deals with one TCR beta chain. The source of the sample is a study of T cell responses to AZD1222 COVID-19 vaccine. The repertoire was sequenced with immunoSEQ multiplex PCR; TCRdb's copy has only in-frame clones and lacks some. This sample has about 84,000 clones; approximately 83% occur once, and the top ten carry 9% to 13%. With 6 bases removed from V and 4 bases from J, the gap between germline ends came to 21 bases. The CDR3 is 16 residues long. Germline V gene sequence: CDR1 SGHVS, CDR2 FQNEAQ. Here the sequenced sample was peripheral blood, taken 28 days after the second AZD1222 dose. This TCR derives from an adult who received the AZD1222 COVID-19 vaccine. V usage is TRBV7-8 and J usage is TRBJ1-2; the D gene is possibly TRBD1 (6 bases). CDR3 DNA: TGTGCCAGCAGTCGGGTCTCGGGGGGCGATACCTATGGCTACACCTTC. Amino acid sequence: CASSRVSGGDTYGYTF. Full variable domain (outside the CDR3, taken from reference TRBV7-8 and TRBJ1-2): GAGVSQSPRYKVAKRGQDVALRCDPISGHVSLFWYQQALGQGPEFLTYFQNEAQLDKSGLPSDRFFAERPEGSVSTLKIQRTQQEDSAVYLCASSRVSGGDTYGYTFGSGTRLTVV.